A selection of T cell receptor beta chains follows, all from one sample in a study of T cells after somatic rescue of genetic block. Using immunoSEQ multiplex PCR, the repertoire was profiled, and TCRdb retains in-frame clones only, with some absent. The profile shows roughly 15,000 clones, roughly 78% of them singletons. Sequencing was carried out using peripheral blood mononuclear cells (PBMCs). Receptor source: a boy younger than 18. CDR3s include the opening cysteine and the closing phenylalanine or tryptophan. Each record gives: CDR3 DNA, CDR3 protein, J gene, D gene, clone size, V gene. D genes are given only for firm matches. A row's size may be missing; if present it is once, few, many or a size class.

CDR3nt: TGTGCCAGCTCACCACAGGGGGGGAATTCACCCCTCCACTTT; CDR3aa: CASSPQGGNSPLHF; j_gene: TRBJ1-6; d_gene: -; abundance: -; v_gene: TRBV18
CDR3nt: TGTGCCAGCAGTGAATACGGTGCAACTAATGAAAAACTGTTTTTT; CDR3aa: CASSEYGATNEKLFF; j_gene: TRBJ1-4; d_gene: -; abundance: -; v_gene: TRBV25-1
CDR3nt: TGCGCCAGCAGTCAAGAAGCGGGGGGGCTTGAGACCCAGTACTTC; CDR3aa: CASSQEAGGLETQYF; j_gene: TRBJ2-5; d_gene: TRBD2; abundance: few; v_gene: TRBV10-2
CDR3nt: TGTGCCAGCAGTTACGCGCAGGTTAATAATTCACCCCTCCACTTT; CDR3aa: CASSYAQVNNSPLHF; j_gene: TRBJ1-6; d_gene: -; abundance: -; v_gene: TRBV6-5
CDR3nt: TGTGCCAGCAGCCATACTAGCGGGTACGCCGGGGAGCTGTTTTTT; CDR3aa: CASSHTSGYAGELFF; j_gene: TRBJ2-2; d_gene: TRBD2; abundance: -; v_gene: TRBV4-2
CDR3nt: TGCGCCAGCAGTCCTCCGGGACTAGCTGGCGAGACCCAGTACTTC; CDR3aa: CASSPPGLAGETQYF; j_gene: TRBJ2-5; d_gene: TRBD2; abundance: -; v_gene: TRBV10-2
CDR3nt: TGCGCCAGCAGCTTGTTCGGCAGAGACCCCAACTATGGCTACACCTTC; CDR3aa: CASSLFGRDPNYGYTF; j_gene: TRBJ1-2; d_gene: -; abundance: -; v_gene: TRBV5-1
CDR3nt: TGTGCCAGCAGCTACGAGCAGTACTTC; CDR3aa: CASSYEQYF; j_gene: TRBJ2-7; d_gene: -; abundance: -; v_gene: TRBV11-1
CDR3nt: TGTGCCAGCAGCTTGGCCCCCGGAAGTGGAGAGTTTCCCTACGAGCAGTACTTC; CDR3aa: CASSLAPGSGEFPYEQYF; j_gene: TRBJ2-7; d_gene: -; abundance: -; v_gene: TRBV5-6
CDR3nt: TGCGCCAGCAGCCAAAAAAAGGGACAGGGGCTCCAGCCCCAGCATTTT; CDR3aa: CASSQKKGQGLQPQHF; j_gene: TRBJ1-5; d_gene: TRBD1; abundance: once; v_gene: TRBV4-1
CDR3nt: TGTGCCAGCAGCTTAACCCGACAGGGTCGCACAGATACGCAGTATTTT; CDR3aa: CASSLTRQGRTDTQYF; j_gene: TRBJ2-3; d_gene: TRBD1; abundance: few; v_gene: TRBV7-9
CDR3nt: TGTGCCATCAGTGTGAACGGACAGGGCGGCTATGGCTACACCTTC; CDR3aa: CAISVNGQGGYGYTF; j_gene: TRBJ1-2; d_gene: TRBD1; abundance: medium-sized; v_gene: TRBV10-3
CDR3nt: TGTGCCAGCAGCGGTACAGGGTTCTACGAGCAGTACTTC; CDR3aa: CASSGTGFYEQYF; j_gene: TRBJ2-7; d_gene: -; abundance: -; v_gene: TRBV14
CDR3nt: TGTGCCAGTAGTACTCGTAATGAGCAGTTCTTC; CDR3aa: CASSTRNEQFF; j_gene: TRBJ2-1; d_gene: -; abundance: few; v_gene: TRBV19